One and the same sample provided the 10 T cell receptor beta chains below, sequenced in a study of T cell responses to AZD1222 COVID-19 vaccine. The data were produced by immunoSEQ multiplex PCR, yet TCRdb's version contains in-frame clones alone and is incomplete. The profile shows approximately 140,000 clones, 85% to 95% of them singletons. Sequences were derived from peripheral blood, sampled on day 0 of AZD1222 vaccination. The origin of the receptors is an adult in good health.

The chain couples TRBV4-1 to TRBJ2-3; 15 bases map to TRBD2. Per germline, CDR1 MGHRA and CDR2 YSYEKL. Germline trimming cut 4 bases from V and 5 bases from J; bases unmatched to any gene: 16. This CDR3 is built from 20 residues. CDR3 sequence: CASSRGGLAGGPKGVDTQYF. CDR3 nucleotides: TGCGCCAGCAGCCGAGGCGGACTAGCGGGGGGGCCTAAAGGTGTAGATACGCAGTATTTT.

The rearrangement uses TRBV7-9 and TRBJ2-2; tentatively, D is TRBD2 (5 bases). Germline V gives CDR1 SEHNR, CDR2 FQNEAQ (reference sequence). CDR3 length: 16 residues. V was pared by 1 base and J by 0 bases, with 9 bases between. CDR3 sequence: CASSLGRRTNTGELFF. For the CDR3, the DNA is TGTGCCAGCAGCTTAGGGCGGAGGACGAACACCGGGGAGCTGTTTTTT.

This chain connects TRBV11-2 to TRBJ2-5; D may be TRBD2 (6 bases). CDR1 and CDR2 from the germline V gene are SGHAT and FQNNGV. The CDR3 has 15 amino acids. The V gene lost 4 bases and the J gene lost 4 bases, with 16 bases spanning the gap. The CDR3 here is CASSYEGGTRETQYF. The CDR3 DNA is TGTGCCAGCAGCTACGAAGGAGGGACCCGAGAGACCCAGTACTTC.

The chain couples TRBV10-3 to TRBJ1-3; D might be TRBD1 (5 bases). The CDR3 is 13 amino acids. Germline loops: CDR1 ENHRY, CDR2 SYGVKD. The ends were cut back, 8 bases at V and 1 base at J, with 9 bases in the middle. The CDR3 DNA sequence: TGTGCCATCCAGGGTCCGTCTGGAAACACCATATATTTT. This encodes CAIQGPSGNTIYF.

The rearrangement uses TRBV2 and TRBJ1-3; D call uncertain. Germline CDR1 and CDR2: SNHLY and FYNNEI. V was clipped by 2 bases and J by 3 bases, with 5 bases between them. The CDR3 length is 13 residues. The CDR3 nucleotides read TGTGCCAGCAGTGAATCTTTTGGAAACACCATATATTTT. It specifies CASSESFGNTIYF.

The chain uses TRBV4-1 and TRBJ2-2; the D gene is possibly TRBD1 (6 bases). The germline CDR1 and CDR2 sequences are MGHRA and YSYEKL. Trimming took 5 bases from V and 6 from J, leaving 13 bases between them. CDR3 length: 14 residues. The CDR3, as DNA: TGCGCCAGCAGCGTAACGAAGGGGGCCGGGGAGCTGTTTTTT. Encoded protein: CASSVTKGAGELFF.

The chain links TRBV11-2 to TRBJ2-7; possible D gene TRBD2, 6 bases. CDR3 length equals 14 residues. Germline assignment: CDR1 SGHAT and CDR2 FQNNGV. Between the trimmed V and J ends, which lost 1 base and 3 bases, there was a span of 10 bases. Here the CDR3 reads CASSLGGVGYEQYV. The CDR3 coding sequence is TGTGCCAGCAGCTTAGGCGGGGTCGGCTACGAGCAGTACGTC.

This clone was picked up one time. The genes are TRBV5-1 and TRBJ2-7; 8 nucleotides match TRBD1. CDR3 length equals 13 residues. J was trimmed by 6 bases and V by 4 bases; bases with no gene match: 6. Looked up from germline, CDR1 is SGHRS and CDR2 is YFSETQ. CDR3 DNA sequence: TGCGCCAGCAGCGAGTCGACAGGGGCCGAGCAGTACGTC. The encoded protein is CASSESTGAEQYV.

CDR3 loop: CASSTGRISNQPQHF. CDR3 DNA sequence: TGTGCCAGTAGTACCGGACGGATAAGCAATCAGCCCCAGCATTTT. The chain employs TRBV19 and TRBJ1-5; D call uncertain. Per germline, CDR1 LNHDA and CDR2 SQIVND (reference sequence). The CDR3 is 15 residues long. Trimming took off 4 bases at V and 1 base at J, with 11 bases between the two ends.

This chain links TRBV7-2 with TRBJ1-5; unclear D gene. Germline V gene sequence: CDR1 SGHTA, CDR2 FQGNSA. There are 16 residues in the CDR3. V was cut by 4 bases and J by 0 bases, with 13 bases left in between. Written as DNA, the CDR3 is TGTGCCAGCAGCTCGTACGGACGGTATAGCAATCAGCCCCAGCATTTT. Its protein product is CASSSYGRYSNQPQHF.